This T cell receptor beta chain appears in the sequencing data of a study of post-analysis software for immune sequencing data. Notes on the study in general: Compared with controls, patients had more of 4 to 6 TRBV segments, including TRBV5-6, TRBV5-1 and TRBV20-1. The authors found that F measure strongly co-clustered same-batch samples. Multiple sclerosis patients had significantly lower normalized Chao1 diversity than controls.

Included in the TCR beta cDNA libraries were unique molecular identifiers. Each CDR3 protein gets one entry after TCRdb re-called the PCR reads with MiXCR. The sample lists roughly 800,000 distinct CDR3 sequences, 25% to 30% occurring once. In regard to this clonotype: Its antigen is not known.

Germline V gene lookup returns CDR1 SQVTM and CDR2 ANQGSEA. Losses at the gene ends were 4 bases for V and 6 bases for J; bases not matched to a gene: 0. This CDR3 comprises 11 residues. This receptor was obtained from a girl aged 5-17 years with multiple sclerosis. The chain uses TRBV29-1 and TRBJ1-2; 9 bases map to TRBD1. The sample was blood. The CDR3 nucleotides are TGCAGCGTTGGACAGGGGGATGGCTACACCTTC. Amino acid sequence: CSVGQGDGYTF.